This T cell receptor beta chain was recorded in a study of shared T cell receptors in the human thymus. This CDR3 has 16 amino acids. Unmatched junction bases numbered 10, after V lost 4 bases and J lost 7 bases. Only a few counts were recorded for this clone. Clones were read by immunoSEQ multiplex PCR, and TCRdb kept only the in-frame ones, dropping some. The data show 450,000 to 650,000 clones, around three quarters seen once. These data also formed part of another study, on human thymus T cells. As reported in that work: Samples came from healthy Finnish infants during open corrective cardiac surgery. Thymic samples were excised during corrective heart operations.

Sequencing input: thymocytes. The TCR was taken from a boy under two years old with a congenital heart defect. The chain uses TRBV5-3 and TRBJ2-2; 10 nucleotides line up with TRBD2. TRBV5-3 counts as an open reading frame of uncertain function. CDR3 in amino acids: CARSAASGSENGELFF. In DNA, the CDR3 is TGTGCCAGAAGCGCCGCTAGCGGGAGTGAGAACGGGGAGCTGTTTTTT.